These 23 T cell receptor beta chains were sequenced from one sample in a study of blood T cell repertoires in COVID-19. Assay used: immunoSEQ multiplex PCR; TCRdb lists only in-frame clones, some missing. The sample lists about 240,000 clones; 87% were seen once. The sequenced sample consisted of peripheral blood. These TCRs come from a man between 60 and 75 years old who had recovered from COVID-19.

The V and J genes are TRBV2 and TRBJ2-7, with D hard to call. Germline CDR1 reads SNHLY; CDR2 reads FYNNEI. The CDR3 covers 10 residues. V lost 4 bases and J lost 8, with 6 bases in between. CDR3 coding DNA: TGTGCCAGCAGTGTGCAGAAGCAGTACTTC. Amino acids: CASSVQKQYF.

J is TRBJ2-5 and V is TRBV6-5, with D perhaps matching TRBD1 (6 bases). Germline V CDR1 and CDR2: MNHEY, SVGAGI. The CDR3 covers 14 residues. Trimming left V 2 bases short and J 6 bases short, with 13 bases between. Written as DNA, the CDR3 is TGTGCCAGCAGTTACGGGGGACAAGGAAAGACCCAGTACTTC. It encodes CASSYGGQGKTQYF.

This clone was recorded once. This rearrangement joins TRBV19 to TRBJ1-1; a weak D match, TRBD1 (6 bases). V lost 4 bases and J lost 4, with 10 bases in between. Germline values: CDR1 LNHDA, CDR2 SQIVND (reference sequence). The CDR3 spans 13 residues. The CDR3, as DNA: TGTGCCAGTAGTAGAGGGGGTATCACTGAAGCTTTCTTT. Its protein product is CASSRGGITEAFF.

This chain joins TRBV6-6 and TRBJ1-2; D gene unclear. V gave up 0 bases and J gave up 7 bases, with 15 bases separating them. The CDR3 extends over 15 amino acids. From germline, CDR1 is MNHNY and CDR2 SVGAGI (reference sequence). The CDR3 sequence is CASSYSTEGWGGYTF. CDR3 DNA: TGTGCCAGCAGTTACTCGACCGAGGGATGGGGTGGCTACACCTTC.

This chain connects TRBV19 to TRBJ1-1, with D maybe TRBD1 (5 bases). The CDR3 covers 14 residues. Germline assignment: CDR1 LNHDA and CDR2 SQIVND (reference sequence). V lost 3 bases to trimming and J lost 0 bases, with 8 bases between them. The CDR3 region has the DNA TGTGCCAGTAGTATGGGGGGGTTGAACACTGAAGCTTTCTTT. Translation gives CASSMGGLNTEAFF.

The rearrangement joins TRBV6-2 or TRBV6-3 to TRBJ2-7; unclear D gene. Trimming took off 4 bases at V and 6 bases at J, with 13 bases between the two ends. The CDR3 spans 13 residues. From germline, CDR1 is MNHEY and CDR2 SVGEGT. CDR3 loop: CASSSITSGEQYV. CDR3 in DNA: TGTGCCAGCAGTTCGATCACCTCGGGCGAGCAGTACGTC.

The rearrangement links TRBV6-5 to TRBJ2-5; 8 bases match TRBD2. V shed 3 bases, J shed 2 bases, and the junction held 5 bases outside the gene matches. The CDR3 spans 15 residues. Germline CDR1 reads MNHEY; CDR2 reads SVGAGI. For the CDR3, the DNA is TGTGCCAGCAGTTATCGGGGGGGCAGTCAAGAGACCCAGTACTTC. It specifies CASSYRGGSQETQYF.

This chain uses TRBV19 with TRBJ2-6; perhaps TRBD1 as D (5 bases). Trimming pared 4 bases from V and 1 base from J, leaving 8 bases between. Germline loops: CDR1 LNHDA, CDR2 SQIVND (reference sequence). The CDR3 consists of 15 residues. CDR3 DNA: TGTGCCAGTAGTACCGCAGGGTCTGGGGCCAACGTCCTGACTTTC. Its protein product is CASSTAGSGANVLTF.

CDR3 loop: CASTRWASGYNEQFF. The CDR3 DNA follows: TGTGCCAGCACCCGGTGGGCTAGCGGGTACAATGAGCAGTTCTTC. V is TRBV5-5 and J is TRBJ2-1; 8 nucleotides align to TRBD2. Germline loops: CDR1 SGHKS, CDR2 YYEKEE (reference sequence). The CDR3 runs to 15 residues. The V and J ends lost 6 bases and 4 bases, in that order; junction bases with no gene match: 9.

In this sample, this clone turned up a few times. Here the CDR3 DNA reads TGCGCCAGCGCAGCCTACGAGCAGTACGTC. This gives the protein CASAAYEQYV. The chain carries TRBV10-1 and TRBJ2-7; D not resolved. The CDR3 is made up of 10 amino acids. Germline V gives CDR1 WNHNN, CDR2 SYGVQD (reference sequence). V was shortened by 8 bases and J by 2 bases, with 4 bases between the two germline ends.

The chain couples TRBV2 to TRBJ1-1; D remains unclear. The germline V gene has CDR1 SNHLY and CDR2 FYNNEI. There are 15 residues in the CDR3. Trimming took off 3 bases at V and 1 base at J, with 12 bases between the two ends. This CDR3 is CASSDGLSRNTEAFF. The CDR3 bases are TGTGCCAGCAGTGATGGCCTCTCAAGGAACACTGAAGCTTTCTTT.

The chain carries TRBV9 and TRBJ2-5; 8 bases line up with TRBD2. With V trimmed by 4 bases and J by 1 base, 6 bases remained unmatched. The CDR3 covers 15 residues. Germline V lookup: CDR1 SGDLS, CDR2 YYNGEE. DNA for the CDR3: TGTGCCAGCAGCCACGGGGGGGGGTCCCAAGAGACCCAGTACTTC. It encodes CASSHGGGSQETQYF.

Remarks on this clone: Other DNA sequences in the same sample also yield this CDR3. V is TRBV5-1 and J is TRBJ2-2, with D hard to call. The V end was cut by 2 bases, the J end by 1 base, with 6 bases between. Germline-derived CDR1 and CDR2 are SGHRS and YFSETQ. This CDR3 is 14 amino acids long. The CDR3 region has the DNA TGCGCCAGCAGCTTTTCAGGGAACACCGGGGAGCTGTTTTTT. It codes for CASSFSGNTGELFF.

The chain carries TRBV4-2 and TRBJ2-6; D is perhaps TRBD2 (5 bases). V was clipped by 1 base and J by 3 bases, with 10 bases between them. Germline CDR1 and CDR2: LGHNA and YNFKEQ. This CDR3 is 16 amino acids long. CDR3 protein: CASSQAGLFGANVLTF. CDR3 nucleotides: TGTGCCAGCAGCCAAGCGGGGTTATTTGGGGCCAACGTCCTGACTTTC.

The chain joins TRBV4-1 to TRBJ2-7; tentatively, D is TRBD1 (6 bases). The CDR3 is 16 residues long. The V gene lost 2 bases and the J gene lost 0 bases, with 14 bases spanning the gap. Per the germline V gene, CDR1 is MGHRA and CDR2 is YSYEKL. The CDR3 protein is CASSQIGQPGSYEQYF. Written as DNA, the CDR3 is TGCGCCAGCAGCCAAATCGGACAGCCCGGCTCCTACGAGCAGTACTTC.

A single count supports this clone. This chain joins TRBV28 and TRBJ2-7, with TRBD1 matching over 9 bases. Germline V gene lookup returns CDR1 MDHEN and CDR2 SYDVKM. The CDR3 contains 15 residues. The V gene end was trimmed by 5 bases and the J gene end by 7 bases; junction bases not matched to a gene: 12. CDR3 in amino acids: CASSRDREDRREQYV. As DNA, the CDR3 is TGTGCCAGCAGTAGGGACAGGGAAGATCGTCGAGAGCAGTACGTC.

This rearrangement joins TRBV9 to TRBJ2-3; 11 bases fit TRBD2. Per the germline V gene, CDR1 is SGDLS and CDR2 is YYNGEE. With V trimmed by 4 bases and J by 5 bases, 9 bases remained unmatched. The CDR3 runs 16 residues. CDR3: CASSPNTSGGKDTQYF. The CDR3, as DNA: TGTGCCAGCAGCCCAAATACTAGCGGGGGAAAAGATACGCAGTATTTT.

The chain employs TRBV6-6 and TRBJ2-3; 7 nucleotides match TRBD1. The V gene's germline CDR1 is MNHNY and CDR2 SVGAGI (reference sequence). V was pared by 2 bases and J by 1 base, with 3 bases of the junction left unmatched. This CDR3 has 15 residues. The CDR3 protein is CASSYAGQGTDTQYF. Here the CDR3 DNA reads TGTGCCAGCAGTTACGCAGGACAGGGCACAGATACGCAGTATTTT.

V gene TRBV2 combines with J gene TRBJ2-1, with 11 nucleotides matching TRBD1. V lost 5 bases and J lost 4; bases outside the gene matches: 7. CDR1 SNHLY and CDR2 FYNNEI come from the germline V gene. The CDR3 covers 16 residues. The CDR3 DNA sequence: TGTGCCAGCAGTAAGAACCGGGACAGGGGGTACAATGAGCAGTTCTTC. Translated: CASSKNRDRGYNEQFF.

V gene TRBV6-5 combines with J gene TRBJ2-1, with TRBD2 matching 11 bases. Germline values: CDR1 MNHEY, CDR2 SVGAGI. Trimming removed 5 bases from V and 8 bases from J; junction bases left unmatched: 8. This CDR3 has 15 amino acids. The CDR3 coding sequence is TGTGCCAGCAGTCCTTTAGCGGGGGGGGCGGATGAGCAGTTCTTC. Residues: CASSPLAGGADEQFF.

This rearrangement joins TRBV4-1 to TRBJ1-2; 8 bases match TRBD1. Losses at the gene ends were 0 bases for V and 1 base for J; bases not matched to a gene: 7. CDR3 length: 17 residues. CDR1 is MGHRA, CDR2 YSYEKL, per germline. Written as DNA, the CDR3 is TGCGCCAGCAGCCAAGATCGTCGTACAGGGGGTAACTATGGCTACACCTTC. Protein product: CASSQDRRTGGNYGYTF.

This clone was seen a few times. The rearrangement links TRBV19 to TRBJ1-2; D is ambiguous. There are 13 residues in the CDR3. V lost 9 bases, J lost 4 bases, and 15 bases lay in between. Germline-derived CDR1 and CDR2 are LNHDA and SQIVND (reference sequence). CDR3 in DNA: TGTGCCAGCTCCCATACATTCTCCTATGGCTACACCTTC. It codes for CASSHTFSYGYTF. Based on the CDR3 plus reference TRBV19 and TRBJ1-2, the full variable domain is DGGITQSPKYLFRKEGQNVTLSCEQNLNHDAMYWYRQDPGQGLRLIYYSQIVNDFQKGDIAEGYSVSREKKESFPLTVTSAQKNPTAFYLCASSHTFSYGYTFGSGTRLTVV.

This chain joins TRBV27 and TRBJ1-5; no clear D gene. With 2 bases removed from V and 0 bases from J, the gap between germline ends came to 8 bases. CDR1 and CDR2 (germline): MNHEY, SMNVEV (reference sequence). The CDR3 extends over 15 amino acids. The chain's CDR3 is CASSLTSLSNQPQHF. As DNA, the CDR3 is TGTGCCAGCAGTTTAACTTCACTTAGCAATCAGCCCCAGCATTTT.